The present T cell receptor (beta chain) was sequenced within a study of cytomegalovirus exposure and HLA in healthy donors. PCR amplification relied on 60 Vbeta primers (plus 13 Jbeta primers). Generated by immunoSEQ multiplex PCR, the TCRdb table keeps only in-frame clones and is missing some. Of approximately 190,000 clones detected, over 70% appear once; the ten largest clones hold more than 1.5%. With regard to this clone: Antigen unknown.

Findings and caveats of the study: Likely technical artifact: a cluster of highly shared sequence variants. A few chains tied to CMV proved CMV antigen-specific in vitro.

Per the germline V gene, CDR1 is MNHNS and CDR2 is SASEGT. V was pared by 5 bases and J by 2 bases, with 6 bases of the junction left unmatched. CDR3 length equals 15 residues. The TCR sequence derives from a man aged 35-49 years in good health and CMV-seropositive. The sequencing input was PBMCs. The chain recombines TRBV6-1 with TRBJ2-3; TRBD1 matches 8 bases. The CDR3 coding sequence is TGTGCCAGCAGTCTGGACAGGGTCGACACAGATACGCAGTATTTT. Its protein product is CASSLDRVDTDTQYF.